Here is one T cell receptor (beta chain) with its context. Antigen: not known. The source of the sample is a study of beta chain features in type 1 diabetes. CDR3 length: 14 amino acids. V dropped 4 bases and J dropped 5 bases, with 12 bases sitting between them. Looked up from germline, CDR1 is SNHLY and CDR2 is FYNNEI. Overall study results and limits: Shorter TCRB CDR3s, moderately but significantly so, marked every one of the four CD4+ subsets in Type 1 diabetes patients.

Reverse transcription of all isolated RNA meant that expressed TCRB transcripts were sequenced. This table comes from immunoSEQ multiplex PCR, and its TCRdb copy is limited to in-frame clones, with some not included. The repertoire holds 600,000 to 700,000 clones, with roughly 12% as singletons. This TCR was sampled from a man aged 30-40 years with type 1 diabetes. Sequenced: naive CD4+ T cells from blood. V and J are TRBV2 and TRBJ1-5; no clear D. CDR3 in amino acids: CASSGSGKDQPQHF. DNA for the CDR3: TGTGCCAGCAGTGGGAGCGGGAAGGATCAGCCCCAGCATTTT.